This T cell receptor beta chain was identified during a study of blood T cell repertoires in COVID-19. Study-level background: COVID-19 samples from acute and convalescent phases originated in the United States, Italy and Spain.

Libraries were prepared by immunoSEQ multiplex PCR; TCRdb keeps only in-frame clonotypes and omits some of them. The table has around 100,000 clones, less than 95% seen once. This CDR3 comprises 15 residues. V was clipped by 2 bases and J by 0 bases; unmatched bases: 0. The sequence derives from a man younger than 30 with COVID-19, enrolled during active disease. This chain connects TRBV23-1 to TRBJ1-4; 7 nucleotides align to TRBD1. TRBV23-1 is sorted into the ORF group, with uncertain function. The source material was peripheral blood. CDR3 nucleotide sequence: TGCGCCAGCAGTCAAGGGACAGCAACTAATGAAAAACTGTTTTTT. It codes for CASSQGTATNEKLFF.